Listed below are T cell receptor beta chains from one sample, sequenced in a study of cytomegalovirus exposure and HLA in healthy donors. Some clones are missing from TCRdb's copy, which holds only in-frame ones; the method was immunoSEQ multiplex PCR. The sample holds 120,000 to 150,000 clones, about 70% seen once. Sequencing was performed on PBMCs. Receptor source: a man aged 60-69 years in good health and CMV-seronegative. CDR3s include the opening cysteine and the closing phenylalanine or tryptophan. D genes are given only for firm matches. Clone size, where shown, is once, few, many, or a class for clones that have expanded.

j_call v_call d_call clone_size cdr3_aa cdr3_nt
TRBJ1-2 TRBV30 TRBD1 - CAWSSTGGGYTF TGTGCCTGGAGTTCGACAGGGGGCGGCTACACCTTC
TRBJ1-2 TRBV5-1 TRBD1 - CASSSRDRGGGGYTF TGCGCCAGCAGCTCCCGGGACAGGGGAGGTGGTGGCTACACCTTC
TRBJ2-7 TRBV29-1 - - CSVGGGGYEQYF TGCAGCGTGGGGGGTGGAGGCTACGAGCAGTACTTC
TRBJ1-2 TRBV15 TRBD1 - CATSRGDRGTPMYGYTF TGTGCCACCAGCAGAGGAGACAGGGGAACCCCTATGTATGGCTACACCTTC
TRBJ1-5 TRBV19 TRBD1 - CASSIQGARSNQPQHF TGTGCCAGTAGTATACAGGGGGCTAGGAGCAATCAGCCCCAGCATTTT
TRBJ2-7 TRBV5-4 TRBD2 - CASSLLGGRRSEQYF TGTGCCAGCAGCTTGTTGGGGGGGAGGCGTTCCGAGCAGTACTTC
TRBJ2-7 TRBV7-8 - - CASSLELASTYEQYF TGTGCCAGCAGCTTAGAATTAGCGTCGACCTACGAGCAGTACTTC
TRBJ2-2 TRBV9 - - CASSFQQGNTGELFF TGTGCCAGCAGCTTTCAGCAGGGGAACACCGGGGAGCTGTTTTTT
TRBJ1-2 TRBV10-3 TRBD1 - CAIRTGGGYTF TGTGCCATCAGGACAGGGGGCGGCTACACCTTC
TRBJ2-1 TRBV6-1 - few CASSGGGWEQFF TGTGCCAGCAGTGGAGGGGGATGGGAGCAGTTCTTC
TRBJ1-6 TRBV6-6 - - CASSSSRENSPLHF TGTGCCAGCAGTTCCTCCAGGGAAAATTCACCCCTCCACTTT
TRBJ2-3 TRBV30 - - CAWSSQQGGDTQYF TGTGCCTGGAGTAGTCAACAGGGGGGGGATACGCAGTATTTT
TRBJ2-1 TRBV7-9 TRBD2 few CASSLSAGAYNEQFF TGTGCCAGCAGCTTATCAGCGGGAGCCTACAATGAGCAGTTCTTC
TRBJ1-1 TRBV5-1 TRBD1 few CASSWGQGDEAFF TGCGCCAGCAGCTGGGGACAGGGGGATGAAGCTTTCTTT
TRBJ2-2 TRBV6-1 TRBD1 - CASSETGTGELFF TGTGCCAGCAGTGAGACAGGGACCGGGGAGCTGTTTTTT
TRBJ1-3 TRBV28 - - CASQLNTIYF TGTGCCAGCCAATTAAACACCATATATTTT
TRBJ2-7 TRBV7-9 TRBD1 - CASRSGQGAYEQYF TGTGCCAGCAGATCGGGACAGGGGGCCTACGAGCAGTACTTC
TRBJ1-4 TRBV28 - - CASSLESGMEATNEKLFF TGTGCCAGCAGTTTGGAGTCCGGGATGGAAGCAACTAATGAAAAACTGTTTTTT
TRBJ2-2 TRBV4-2 TRBD1 - CASSQEGIEGGGTGELFF TGTGCCAGCAGCCAAGAAGGTATAGAAGGGGGCGGCACCGGGGAGCTGTTTTTT
TRBJ2-2 TRBV28 TRBD2 - CASSLPTSGGYTGELFF TGTGCCAGCAGTTTGCCCACTAGCGGGGGGTACACCGGGGAGCTGTTTTTT
TRBJ2-1 TRBV15 TRBD2 few CATSRDGLVGNEQFF TGTGCCACCAGCAGAGATGGACTAGTCGGGAATGAGCAGTTCTTC
TRBJ1-1 TRBV5-1 - - CASSARGGVPNTEAFF TGCGCCAGCAGCGCACGGGGGGGAGTTCCGAACACTGAAGCTTTCTTT
TRBJ2-7 TRBV6-5 TRBD2 once CASSYPSGPSYEQYF TGTGCCAGCAGTTACCCTAGCGGGCCTTCCTACGAGCAGTACTTC
TRBJ2-7 TRBV7-9 - - CASSLLGSYEQYF TGTGCCAGCAGCTTACTAGGGAGCTACGAGCAGTACTTC
TRBJ2-3 TRBV18 - - CASSPVLGVGDTQYF TGTGCCAGCTCACCAGTTCTTGGAGTCGGAGATACGCAGTATTTT
TRBJ2-7 TRBV7-9 TRBD2 - CASRSNLAGPTYEQYF TGTGCCAGCAGATCAAATCTAGCGGGGCCTACCTACGAGCAGTACTTC
TRBJ2-2 TRBV5-1 TRBD1 - CASSLMGTGSSGELFF TGCGCCAGCAGCTTGATGGGGACAGGGTCATCCGGGGAGCTGTTTTTT